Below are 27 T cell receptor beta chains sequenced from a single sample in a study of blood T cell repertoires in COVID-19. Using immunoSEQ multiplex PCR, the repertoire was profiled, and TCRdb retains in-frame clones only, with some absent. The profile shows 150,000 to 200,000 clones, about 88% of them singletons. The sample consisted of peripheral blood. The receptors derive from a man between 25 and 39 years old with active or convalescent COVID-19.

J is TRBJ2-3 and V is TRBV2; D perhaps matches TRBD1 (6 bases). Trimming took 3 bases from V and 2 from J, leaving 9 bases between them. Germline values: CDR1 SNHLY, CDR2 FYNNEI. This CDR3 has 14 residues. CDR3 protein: CASSEGAHTDTQYF. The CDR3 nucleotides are TGTGCCAGCAGTGAGGGGGCCCACACAGATACGCAGTATTTT.

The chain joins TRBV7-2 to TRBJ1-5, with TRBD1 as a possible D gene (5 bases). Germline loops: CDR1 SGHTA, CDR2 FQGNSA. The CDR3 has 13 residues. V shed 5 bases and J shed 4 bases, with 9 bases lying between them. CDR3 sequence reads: CASSHPGNQPQHF. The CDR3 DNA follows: TGTGCCAGCAGCCATCCAGGGAATCAGCCCCAGCATTTT.

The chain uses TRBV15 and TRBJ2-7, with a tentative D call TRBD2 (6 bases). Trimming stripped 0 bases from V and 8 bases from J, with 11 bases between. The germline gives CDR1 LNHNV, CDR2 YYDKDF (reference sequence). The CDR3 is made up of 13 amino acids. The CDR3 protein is CATSRDLAGKQYV. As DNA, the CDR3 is TGTGCCACCAGCAGAGATCTCGCGGGAAAGCAGTACGTC.

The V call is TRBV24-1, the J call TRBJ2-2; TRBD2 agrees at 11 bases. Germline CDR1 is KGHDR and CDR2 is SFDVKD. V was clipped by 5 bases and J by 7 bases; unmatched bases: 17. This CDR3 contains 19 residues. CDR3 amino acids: CATSALGLAGGRKNGELFF. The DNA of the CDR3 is TGTGCCACCAGTGCCTTAGGGCTAGCGGGAGGCCGGAAGAACGGGGAGCTGTTTTTT.

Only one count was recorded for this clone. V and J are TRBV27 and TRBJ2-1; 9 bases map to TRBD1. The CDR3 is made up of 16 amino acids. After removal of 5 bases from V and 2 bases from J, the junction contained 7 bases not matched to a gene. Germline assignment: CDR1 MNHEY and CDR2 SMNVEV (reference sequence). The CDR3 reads CASSNSDRGPYNEQFF. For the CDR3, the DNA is TGTGCCAGCAGTAACTCGGACAGGGGACCCTACAATGAGCAGTTCTTC.

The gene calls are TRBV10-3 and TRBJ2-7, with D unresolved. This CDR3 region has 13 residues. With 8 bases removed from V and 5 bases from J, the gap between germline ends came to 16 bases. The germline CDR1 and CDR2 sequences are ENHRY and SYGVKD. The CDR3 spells CAIERRLIDEQYF. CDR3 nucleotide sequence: TGTGCCATCGAGCGACGGCTAATTGACGAGCAGTACTTC.

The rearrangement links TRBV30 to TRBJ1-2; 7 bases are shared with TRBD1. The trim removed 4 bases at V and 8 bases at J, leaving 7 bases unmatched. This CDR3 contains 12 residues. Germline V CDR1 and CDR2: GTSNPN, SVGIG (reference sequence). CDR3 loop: CAWTQGDGGYTF. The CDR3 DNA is TGTGCCTGGACCCAGGGGGATGGCGGCTACACCTTC.

This CDR3 is CSAGWQSGELFF. CDR3 coding DNA: TGCAGCGCCGGCTGGCAATCCGGGGAGCTGTTTTTT. The chain couples TRBV29-1 to TRBJ2-2; D is uncertain. Trimming removed 7 bases at V and 6 bases at J, with 12 bases between. The CDR3 runs to 12 residues. CDR1 is SQVTM and CDR2 is ANQGSEA in the germline V gene.

DNA of the CDR3: TGTGCCAGCAGCCCCCCCCGGGGTACTGGGGCCAACGTCCTGACTTTC. This sequence encodes CASSPPRGTGANVLTF. The chain is built from TRBV11-2 and TRBJ2-6, with a possible D match to TRBD2 (5 bases). The CDR3 contains 16 residues. In germline, CDR1 is SGHAT, CDR2 FQNNGV. Deletions cut 5 bases from V and 2 bases from J, with 13 bases between.

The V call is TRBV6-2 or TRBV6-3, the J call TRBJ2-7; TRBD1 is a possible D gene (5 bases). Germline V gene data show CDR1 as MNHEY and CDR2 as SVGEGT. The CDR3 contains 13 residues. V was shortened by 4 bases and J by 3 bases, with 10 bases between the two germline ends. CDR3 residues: CASSWAGLYEQYF. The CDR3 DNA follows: TGTGCCAGCAGTTGGGCAGGGCTCTACGAGCAGTACTTC.

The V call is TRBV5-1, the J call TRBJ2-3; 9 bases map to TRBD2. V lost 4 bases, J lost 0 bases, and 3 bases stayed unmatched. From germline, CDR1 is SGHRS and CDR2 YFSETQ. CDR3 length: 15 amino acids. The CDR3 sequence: CASSPTSGSTDTQYF. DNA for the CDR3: TGCGCCAGCAGCCCAACTAGCGGGAGCACAGATACGCAGTATTTT.

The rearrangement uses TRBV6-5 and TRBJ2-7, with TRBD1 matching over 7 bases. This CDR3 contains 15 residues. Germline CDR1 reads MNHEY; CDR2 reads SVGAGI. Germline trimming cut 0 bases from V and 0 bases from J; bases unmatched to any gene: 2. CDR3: CASSYSSGGSYEQYV. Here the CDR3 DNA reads TGTGCCAGCAGTTACTCGTCAGGGGGCTCCTACGAGCAGTACGTC.

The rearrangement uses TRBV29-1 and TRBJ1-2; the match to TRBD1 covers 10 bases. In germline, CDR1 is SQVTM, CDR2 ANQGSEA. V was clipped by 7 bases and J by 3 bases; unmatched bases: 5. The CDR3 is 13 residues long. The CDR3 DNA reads TGCAGCGCGGGGACAGGGGAGGACTATGGCTACACCTTC. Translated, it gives CSAGTGEDYGYTF.

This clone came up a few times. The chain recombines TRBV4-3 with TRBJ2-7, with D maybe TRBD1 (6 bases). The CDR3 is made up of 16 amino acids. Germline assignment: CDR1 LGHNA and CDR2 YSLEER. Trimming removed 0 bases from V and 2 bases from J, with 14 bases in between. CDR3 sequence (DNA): TGCGCCAGCAGCCAAGATGCCCAGGGGCCAGCCTACGAGCAGTACTTC. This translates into CASSQDAQGPAYEQYF.

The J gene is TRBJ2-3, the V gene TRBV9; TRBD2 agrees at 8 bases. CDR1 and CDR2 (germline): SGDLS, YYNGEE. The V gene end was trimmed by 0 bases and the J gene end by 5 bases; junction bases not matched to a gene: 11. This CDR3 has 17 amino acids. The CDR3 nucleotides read TGTGCCAGCAGCGTAGGGCGAGCGGGGGCCCACCTAGATACGCAGTATTTT. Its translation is CASSVGRAGAHLDTQYF.

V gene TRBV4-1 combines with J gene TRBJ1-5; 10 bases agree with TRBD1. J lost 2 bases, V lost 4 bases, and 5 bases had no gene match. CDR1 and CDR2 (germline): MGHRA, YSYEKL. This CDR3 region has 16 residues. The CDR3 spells CASSPTGTGGNQPQHF. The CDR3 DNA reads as TGCGCCAGCAGCCCCACCGGGACAGGGGGCAATCAGCCCCAGCATTTT.

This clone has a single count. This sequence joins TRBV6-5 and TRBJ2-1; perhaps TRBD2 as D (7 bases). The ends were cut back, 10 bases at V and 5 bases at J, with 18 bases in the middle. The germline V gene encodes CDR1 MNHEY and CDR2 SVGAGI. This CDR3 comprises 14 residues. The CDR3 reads CATYKGGADNEQFF. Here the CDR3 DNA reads TGTGCCACCTATAAGGGGGGGGCCGACAATGAGCAGTTCTTC.

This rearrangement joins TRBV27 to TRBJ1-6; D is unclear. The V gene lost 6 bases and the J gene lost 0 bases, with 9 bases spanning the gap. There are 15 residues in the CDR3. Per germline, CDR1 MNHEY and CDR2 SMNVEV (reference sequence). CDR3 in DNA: TGTGCCAGCAGACCCCCGAGCTCCTATAATTCACCCCTCCACTTT. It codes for CASRPPSSYNSPLHF.

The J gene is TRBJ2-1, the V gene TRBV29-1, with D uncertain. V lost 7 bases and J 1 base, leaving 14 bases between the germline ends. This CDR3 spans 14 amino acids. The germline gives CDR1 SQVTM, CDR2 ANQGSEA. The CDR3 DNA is TGCAGCGCTGGTGGAGCAGCGTCCTACAATGAGCAGTTCTTC. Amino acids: CSAGGAASYNEQFF.

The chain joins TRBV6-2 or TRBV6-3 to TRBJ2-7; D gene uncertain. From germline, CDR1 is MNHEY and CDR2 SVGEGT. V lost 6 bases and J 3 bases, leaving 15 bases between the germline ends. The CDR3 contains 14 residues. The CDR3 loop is CASSPVGLSYEQYF. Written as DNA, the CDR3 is TGTGCCAGCAGCCCCGTTGGGCTCAGCTACGAGCAGTACTTC.

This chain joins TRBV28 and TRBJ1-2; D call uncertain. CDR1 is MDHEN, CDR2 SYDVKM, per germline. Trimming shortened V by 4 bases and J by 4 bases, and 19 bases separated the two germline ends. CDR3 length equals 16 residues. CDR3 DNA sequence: TGTGCCAGCAGTTACCATGAGGGCAGTCGGGCCTATGGCTACACCTTC. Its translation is CASSYHEGSRAYGYTF.

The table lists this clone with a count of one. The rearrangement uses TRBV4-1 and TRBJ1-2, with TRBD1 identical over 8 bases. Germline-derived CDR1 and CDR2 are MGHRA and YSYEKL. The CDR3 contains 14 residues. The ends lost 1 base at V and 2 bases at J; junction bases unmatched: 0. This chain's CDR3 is CASSQGTGNYGYTF. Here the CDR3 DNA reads TGCGCCAGCAGCCAAGGGACAGGGAACTATGGCTACACCTTC.

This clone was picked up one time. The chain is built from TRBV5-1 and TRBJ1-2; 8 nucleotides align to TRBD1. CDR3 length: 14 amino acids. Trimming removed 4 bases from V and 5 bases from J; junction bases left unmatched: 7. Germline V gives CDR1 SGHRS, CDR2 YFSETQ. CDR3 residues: CASSLGQEIYGYTF. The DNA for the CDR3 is TGCGCCAGCAGCCTGGGACAGGAGATTTATGGCTACACCTTC.

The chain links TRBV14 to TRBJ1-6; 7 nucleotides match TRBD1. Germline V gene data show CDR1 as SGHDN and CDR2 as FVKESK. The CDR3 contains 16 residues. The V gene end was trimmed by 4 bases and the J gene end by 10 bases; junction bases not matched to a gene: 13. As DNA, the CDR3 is TGTGCCAGCAGCCGGCCTAGCTCAACAGGGGTGTCACCCCTCCACTTT. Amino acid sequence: CASSRPSSTGVSPLHF.

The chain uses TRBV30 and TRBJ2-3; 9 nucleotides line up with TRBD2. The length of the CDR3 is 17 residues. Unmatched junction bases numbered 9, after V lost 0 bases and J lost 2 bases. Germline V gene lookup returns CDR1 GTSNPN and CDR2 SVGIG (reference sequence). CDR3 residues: CAWSVGIAGEYTDTQYF. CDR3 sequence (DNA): TGTGCCTGGAGTGTTGGGATAGCGGGGGAGTACACAGATACGCAGTATTTT.

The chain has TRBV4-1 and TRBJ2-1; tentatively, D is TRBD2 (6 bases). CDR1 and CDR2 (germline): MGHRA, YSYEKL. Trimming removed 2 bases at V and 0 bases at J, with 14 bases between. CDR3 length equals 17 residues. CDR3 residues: CASSQKGLTSSYNEQFF. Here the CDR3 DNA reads TGCGCCAGCAGCCAAAAAGGACTAACCAGCTCCTACAATGAGCAGTTCTTC.

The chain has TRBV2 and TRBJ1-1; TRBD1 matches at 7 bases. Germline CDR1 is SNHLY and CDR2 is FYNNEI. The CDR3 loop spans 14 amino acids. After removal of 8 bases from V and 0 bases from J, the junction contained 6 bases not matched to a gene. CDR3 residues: CASAQGKMNTEAFF. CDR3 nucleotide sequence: TGTGCCAGCGCACAGGGGAAAATGAACACTGAAGCTTTCTTT.